This T cell receptor beta chain was identified during a study of shared clonotypes between healthy human individuals (dated by TCRdb to 2020 to 2021). In the study overall: Three men and a couple of women, aged 18 to 49 years, made up the cohort. For each donor, three plates each were used for CD4 naive and CD4 memory, two plates were used for CD8 naive, and one plate was used for CD8 memory. To estimate repertoire size and how much clonotype sharing occurs between individuals, the study deeply sequenced the blood TCR repertoires of five or six healthy adults. To increase sequencing depth and limit assay-specific biases, TCR repertoire library preparation and sequencing were carried out by different laboratories using diverse techniques. Between about 0.85 and 10 billion PBMCs per donor were obtained by leukapheresis. The paper's findings and limits, for the study overall: Naive subsets generally had larger estimated clonotype richness than memory subsets. Rarefaction of sorted-subset datasets indicated incomplete sequencing despite the large sequencing depth. When a handful of donors were compared, the shared fraction of clonotypes was roughly 4.8% for naive CD4, approximately 3.3% for naive CD8, 2% to 2.5% for memory CD4, and less than 0.5% for memory CD8. The genetic and exposure-history diversity represented was limited by the small number of donors. Higher generation probabilities were observed for clonotypes shared by all four sorted-subset donors than for non-shared clonotypes. Pairwise subsampling led to the expectation that sequencing depth would affect the degree of clonotype sharing among donors. Sampling was restricted to blood, and TCR repertoires in tissues likely differ from the TCR repertoires found in blood.

Using the deep immunoSEQ assay, multiplex PCR amplified TCR CDR3 regions from genomic DNA. Extracted genomic DNA from each cell subset was distributed evenly across all wells of several immunoSEQ 96-well plates, and each plate was treated as a replicate. For sorted subsets, roughly 190 ng of genomic DNA, equivalent to around 29,000 T cell genomes, went into each replicate PCR. Purified libraries were quantified with a Qubit 3.0 fluorometer, sized on a Bioanalyzer 2100, and re-quantified with the KAPA Library Quantification kit. A separate single-read 150-cycle Illumina NextSeq 550 flow cell was used to sequence each immunoSEQ 96-well plate. As for the original processing: Because only junctional sequences without quality scores were contained in the immunoSEQ output, filtering matching that applied to full-length reads could not be performed. Sequences were annotated with PyIR, a Python wrapper for IgBLAST v1.9, using IMGT germline references to assign V/J genes and CDR3. Reads were removed for weak V/J assignments (E-value above 1e-6), missing CDR3, stop codons, out-of-frame junctions, or ambiguous translated residues. V3J clonotypes were defined by identical inferred V gene, J gene, and CDR3 amino acid sequence. To compute the percentage overlap between repertoires, the number of shared unique clonotypes was divided by the size of the smaller repertoire. Three approaches were used to assess repertoire richness: RTK rarefaction, the Chao1 estimator, and Recon v2.1 estimates of unobserved clonotypes. OLGA was used to compute generation probabilities for all TCRbeta clonotypes that the gDNA method yielded from four donors. TCRdb stores this immuneACCESS table with in-frame sequences only. Part of the clones is absent; in the studies checked, under half of the shortfall reflects unresolved V genes, and no reason is known for the rest. V and J calls and clone size follow that table, whereas D and trimming were derived from the DNA. In this sample the table shows roughly 650,000 clones, 95% to 96% of which occur a single time. The ten largest account for 0.11% of the sample.

Here V drops 4 bases and J drops 8 bases, and the junction holds 15 bases not matched to any gene. The CDR3, cysteine through phenylalanine, is 16 amino acids long. Only CDR3 DNA remains: 48 bases, in frame from the first base. The germline V gene sets CDR1 to SGHDT and CDR2 to YYEEEE. In regard to this clone: Its cognate antigen has yet to be identified. No much larger clonotype is one base removed from it; base qualities were not supplied.

CD8 naive samples were obtained by positive selection for CCR7 among CD45RO-negative cells, yielding a CD45RA+CCR7+ population from which TemRA cells were excluded. Healthy HIV-negative adults with no recently reported acute infections or vaccinations were included as donors. Only Caucasian adults living in Nashville, Tennessee, USA were represented among the donors. After blood collection by leukapheresis, PBMCs were isolated using Ficoll-Histopaque density gradient centrifugation and then cryopreserved in the vapor phase of liquid nitrogen. Analytical flow cytometry was used to check the purity and quantity of every magnetically sorted T cell population. Genomic DNA was isolated from every sorted fraction and measured by UV absorbance on a Nanodrop 2000c.

The sequenced sample consisted of naive CD8+ T cells sorted from blood. Interpreted using the paper, the cell subset or site label stands for: CD45RA+CCR7+. The rearranged chain carries TRBV5-6 and TRBJ2-4; 7 bases in between match TRBD2. The origin of this receptor is a young woman in good health. The nucleotide sequence is TGTGCCAGCAGCCCGGCCCCGGGGGAGGGCCTGGACATTCAGTACTTC. This codes for CASSPAPGEGLDIQYF.